The sample holds a few counts of the clone carrying this TCR beta chain. What it binds is unknown. With iRepertoire HTBI primers and Arm-PCR of CDR3 regions, TCR beta libraries were built. TCRdb itself ran the multiplex PCR reads through MiXCR, one entry per CDR3 protein. The data hold 350,000 to 400,000 distinct CDR3 sequences, with 15% to 20% observed a single time. This sample is part of a study of regulatory T cells in long-lasting Graves disease. The CDR3 length is 15 residues. Trimming removed 6 bases from V and 4 bases from J; junction bases left unmatched: 5. The germline V gene encodes CDR1 SGHTA and CDR2 FQGNSA. Time point specified: newly diagnosed GD, antithyroid drugs for less than 3 months. Construction of the TCR library relied on RNA isolated from PBMCs. Findings of the study overall: Patients with persistent disease showed a bias toward TRBV28, TRBJ1-2 and TRBJ2-5.

These data were likewise used in another study, on T cells in Graves' hyperthyroidism and ophthalmopathy. That paper states: An initial round of RT-PCR targeting the TCR CDR3 relied on the HTBI primer set.

The starting material was peripheral blood mononuclear cells (PBMCs), obtained at new diagnosis, from a patient treated with antithyroid drugs. The J gene is TRBJ2-2, the V gene TRBV7-2; 10 bases map to TRBD2. This receptor was identified in a woman aged 18 to 35 with Graves disease. The CDR3 coding sequence is TGTGCCAGCAGTCCCAGCGGGGGGGCCACCGGGGAGCTGTTTTTT. Its translation is CASSPSGGATGELFF.